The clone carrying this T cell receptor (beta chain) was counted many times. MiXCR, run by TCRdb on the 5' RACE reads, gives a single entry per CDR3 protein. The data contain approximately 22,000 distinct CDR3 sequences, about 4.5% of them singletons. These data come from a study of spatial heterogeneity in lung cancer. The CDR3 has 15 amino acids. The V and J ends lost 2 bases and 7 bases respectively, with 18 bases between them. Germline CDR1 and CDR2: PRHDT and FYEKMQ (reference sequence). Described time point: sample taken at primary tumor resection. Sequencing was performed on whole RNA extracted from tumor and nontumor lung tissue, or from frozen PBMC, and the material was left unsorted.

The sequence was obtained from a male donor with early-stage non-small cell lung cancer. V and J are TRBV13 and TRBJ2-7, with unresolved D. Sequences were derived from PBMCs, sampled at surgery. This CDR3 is CASSLLGSSLREQYF. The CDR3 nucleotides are TGTGCCAGCAGCTTACTGGGATCCTCCTTACGGGAGCAGTACTTC.